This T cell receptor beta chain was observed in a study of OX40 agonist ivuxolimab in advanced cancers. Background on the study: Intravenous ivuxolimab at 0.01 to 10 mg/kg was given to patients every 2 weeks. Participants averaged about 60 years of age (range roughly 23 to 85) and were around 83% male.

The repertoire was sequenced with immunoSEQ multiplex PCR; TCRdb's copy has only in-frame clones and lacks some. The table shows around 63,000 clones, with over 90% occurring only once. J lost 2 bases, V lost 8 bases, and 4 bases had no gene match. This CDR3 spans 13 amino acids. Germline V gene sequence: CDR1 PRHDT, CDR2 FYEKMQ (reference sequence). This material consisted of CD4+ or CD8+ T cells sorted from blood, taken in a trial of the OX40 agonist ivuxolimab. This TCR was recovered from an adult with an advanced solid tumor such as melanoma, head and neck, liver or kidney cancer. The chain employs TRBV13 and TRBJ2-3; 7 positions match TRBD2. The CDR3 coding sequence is TGTGCCAGCGAGGCGGGAGACACAGATACGCAGTATTTT. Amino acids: CASEAGDTDTQYF.